Listed here is a single T cell receptor beta chain. Its antigen is as yet unknown. The length of the CDR3 is 13 residues. Germline V gene data show CDR1 as KGHSH and CDR2 as LQKENI. V dropped 3 bases and J dropped 10; count of bases not matched to a gene: 6. The source of the sample is a study of long-term antiretroviral therapy in people with HIV. Findings of the study overall: It was observed that HIV repertoires exhibited narrower CDR3 length ranges than controls. From the mid-2000s to the late 2010s, blood was obtained, possibly while participants received older ART regimens. Pre-ART clonal expansions dominated every time point's repertoire.

Researchers report immunoSEQ v3.0 was run at survey level. Generated by immunoSEQ multiplex PCR, the TCRdb table keeps only in-frame clones and is missing some. The sample has fewer than 45,000 clones, about 96% seen once; the top ten hold 2.5% to 3.5%. The sequencing used unsorted PBMCs, collected 3.7 years after starting antiretroviral therapy. The chain has TRBV18 and TRBJ1-1; 9 nucleotides align to TRBD1. This sequence originates from a woman between 45 and 65 years old with HIV. CDR3 in amino acids: CASSPTDRGTAFF. CDR3 sequence (DNA): TGTGCCAGCTCACCTACGGACAGGGGCACAGCTTTCTTT.